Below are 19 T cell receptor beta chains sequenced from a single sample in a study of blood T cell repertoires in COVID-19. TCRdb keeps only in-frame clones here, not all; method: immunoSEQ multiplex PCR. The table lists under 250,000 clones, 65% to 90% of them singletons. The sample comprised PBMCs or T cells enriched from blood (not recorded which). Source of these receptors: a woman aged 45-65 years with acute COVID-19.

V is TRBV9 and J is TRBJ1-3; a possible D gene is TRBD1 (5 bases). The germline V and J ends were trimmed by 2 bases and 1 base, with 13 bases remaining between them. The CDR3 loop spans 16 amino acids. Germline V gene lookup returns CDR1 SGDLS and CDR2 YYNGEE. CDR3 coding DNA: TGTGCCAGCAGCGTCCGGGACGGGGGGTCTGGAAACACCATATATTTT. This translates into CASSVRDGGSGNTIYF.

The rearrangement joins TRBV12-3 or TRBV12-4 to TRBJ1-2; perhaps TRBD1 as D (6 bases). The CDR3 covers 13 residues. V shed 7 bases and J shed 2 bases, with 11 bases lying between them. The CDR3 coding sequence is TGTGCCAGCAATTCAGGGGTAAACTATGGCTACACCTTC. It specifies CASNSGVNYGYTF.

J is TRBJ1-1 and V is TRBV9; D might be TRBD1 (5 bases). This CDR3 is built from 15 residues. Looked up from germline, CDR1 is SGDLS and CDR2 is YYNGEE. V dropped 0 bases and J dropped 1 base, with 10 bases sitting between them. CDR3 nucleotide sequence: TGTGCCAGCAGCGTAGGTAGGGGATCGAACACTGAAGCTTTCTTT. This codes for CASSVGRGSNTEAFF.

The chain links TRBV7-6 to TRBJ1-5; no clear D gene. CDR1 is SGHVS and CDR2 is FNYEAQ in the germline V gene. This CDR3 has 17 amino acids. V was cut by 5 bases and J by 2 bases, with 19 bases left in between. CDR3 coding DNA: TGTGCCAGCAGCCCGTCGTTCGGGAATTATGGCAATCAGCCCCAGCATTTT. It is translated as CASSPSFGNYGNQPQHF.

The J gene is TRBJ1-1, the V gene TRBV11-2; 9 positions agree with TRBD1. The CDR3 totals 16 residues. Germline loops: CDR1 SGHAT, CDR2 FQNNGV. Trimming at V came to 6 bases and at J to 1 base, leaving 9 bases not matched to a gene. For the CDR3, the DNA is TGTGCCAGCAGGTACAGGGGGCGGGAAAAGAACACTGAAGCTTTCTTT. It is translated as CASRYRGREKNTEAFF.

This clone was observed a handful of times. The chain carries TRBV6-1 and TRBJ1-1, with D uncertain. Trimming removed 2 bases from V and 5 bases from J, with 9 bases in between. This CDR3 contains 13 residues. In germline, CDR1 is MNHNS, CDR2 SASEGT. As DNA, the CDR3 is TGTGCCAGCAGTGAATCATCCGGGACTGAAGCTTTCTTT. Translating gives CASSESSGTEAFF.

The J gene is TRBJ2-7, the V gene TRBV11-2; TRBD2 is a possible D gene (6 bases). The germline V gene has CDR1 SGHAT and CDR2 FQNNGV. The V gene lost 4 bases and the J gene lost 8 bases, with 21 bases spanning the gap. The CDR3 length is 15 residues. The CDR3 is CASSSSDQGGRKQYF. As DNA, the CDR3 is TGTGCCAGCAGCTCCAGCGATCAGGGAGGCAGGAAGCAGTACTTC.

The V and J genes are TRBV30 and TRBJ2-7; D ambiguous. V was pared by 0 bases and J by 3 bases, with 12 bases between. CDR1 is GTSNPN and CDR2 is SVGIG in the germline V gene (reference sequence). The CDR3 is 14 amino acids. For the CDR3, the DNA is TGTGCCTGGAGTGTAGATAACGGTAACTACGAGCAGTACTTC. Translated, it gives CAWSVDNGNYEQYF. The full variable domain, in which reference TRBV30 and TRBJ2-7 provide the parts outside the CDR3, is SQTIHQWPATLVQPVGSPLSLECTVEGTSNPNLYWYRQAAGRGLQLLFYSVGIGQISSEVPQNLSASRPQDRQFILSSKKLLLSDSGFYLCAWSVDNGNYEQYFGPGTRLTVT.

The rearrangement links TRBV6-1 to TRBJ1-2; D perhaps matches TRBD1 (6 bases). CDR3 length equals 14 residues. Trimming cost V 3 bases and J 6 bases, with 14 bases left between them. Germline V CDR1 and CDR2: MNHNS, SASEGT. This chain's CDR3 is CASSDRRGRDGYTF. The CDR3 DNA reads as TGTGCCAGCAGTGACCGCAGGGGAAGGGATGGCTACACCTTC.

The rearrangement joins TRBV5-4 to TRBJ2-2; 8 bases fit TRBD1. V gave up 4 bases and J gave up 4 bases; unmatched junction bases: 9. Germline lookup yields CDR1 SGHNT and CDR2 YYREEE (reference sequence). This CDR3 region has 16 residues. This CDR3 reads CASSLGQGRGTGELFF. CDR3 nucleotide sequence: TGTGCCAGCAGCCTCGGACAGGGTCGGGGCACCGGGGAGCTGTTTTTT.

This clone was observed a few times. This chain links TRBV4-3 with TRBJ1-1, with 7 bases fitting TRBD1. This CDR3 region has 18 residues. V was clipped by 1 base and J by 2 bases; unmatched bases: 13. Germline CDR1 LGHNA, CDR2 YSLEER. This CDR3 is CASSQAFLVQGPNTEAFF. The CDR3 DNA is TGCGCCAGCAGCCAAGCCTTCCTCGTACAGGGGCCTAACACTGAAGCTTTCTTT.

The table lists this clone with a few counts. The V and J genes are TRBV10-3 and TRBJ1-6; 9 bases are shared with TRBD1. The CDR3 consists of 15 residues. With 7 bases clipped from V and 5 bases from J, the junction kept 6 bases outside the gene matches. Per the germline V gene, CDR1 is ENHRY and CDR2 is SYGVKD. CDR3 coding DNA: TGTGCCATCACCAGCGACAGGGGGAATAATTCACCCCTCCACTTT. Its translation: CAITSDRGNNSPLHF.

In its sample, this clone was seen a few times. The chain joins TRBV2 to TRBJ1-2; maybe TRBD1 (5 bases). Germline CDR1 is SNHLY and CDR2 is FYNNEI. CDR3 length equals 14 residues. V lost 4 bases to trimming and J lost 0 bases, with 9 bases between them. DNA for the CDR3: TGTGCCAGCAGTGGGGCAGGGACTAACTATGGCTACACCTTC. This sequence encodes CASSGAGTNYGYTF.

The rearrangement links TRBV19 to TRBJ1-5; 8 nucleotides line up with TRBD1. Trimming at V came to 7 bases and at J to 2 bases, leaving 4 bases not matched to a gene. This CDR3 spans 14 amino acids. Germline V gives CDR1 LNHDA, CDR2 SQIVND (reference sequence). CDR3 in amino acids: CASTDRAGNQPQHF. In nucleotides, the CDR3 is TGTGCCAGTACGGACAGGGCGGGCAATCAGCCCCAGCATTTT.

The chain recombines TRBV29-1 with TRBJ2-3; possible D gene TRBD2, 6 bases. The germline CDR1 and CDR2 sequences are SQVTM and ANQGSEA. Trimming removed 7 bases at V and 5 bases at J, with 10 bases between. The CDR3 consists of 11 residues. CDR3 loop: CSAVGGDTQYF. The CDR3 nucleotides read TGCAGCGCCGTGGGGGGAGATACGCAGTATTTT.

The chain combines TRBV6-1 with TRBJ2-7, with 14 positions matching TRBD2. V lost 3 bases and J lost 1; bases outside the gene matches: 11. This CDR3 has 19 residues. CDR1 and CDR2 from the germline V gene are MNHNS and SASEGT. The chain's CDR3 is CASSEGLAGAGIISYEQYF. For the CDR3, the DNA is TGTGCCAGCAGTGAGGGACTAGCGGGGGCCGGGATCATATCCTACGAGCAGTACTTC.

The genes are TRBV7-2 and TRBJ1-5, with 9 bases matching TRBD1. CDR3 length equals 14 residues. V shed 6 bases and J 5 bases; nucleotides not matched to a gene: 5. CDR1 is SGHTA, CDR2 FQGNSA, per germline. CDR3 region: CASREGTGYQPQHF. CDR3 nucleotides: TGTGCCAGCAGGGAAGGGACAGGGTATCAGCCCCAGCATTTT.

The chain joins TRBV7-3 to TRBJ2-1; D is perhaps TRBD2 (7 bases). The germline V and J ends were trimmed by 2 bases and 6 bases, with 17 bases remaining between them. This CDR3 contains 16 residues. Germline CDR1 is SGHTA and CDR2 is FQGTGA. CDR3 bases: TGTGCCAGCAGCTTAGCTTCCGGGGGGCCTTTCAATGAGCAGTTCTTC. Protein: CASSLASGGPFNEQFF.

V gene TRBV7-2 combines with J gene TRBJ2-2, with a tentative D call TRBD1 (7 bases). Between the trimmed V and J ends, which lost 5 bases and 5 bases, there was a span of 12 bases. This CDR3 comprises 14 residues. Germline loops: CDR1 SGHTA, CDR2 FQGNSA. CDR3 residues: CASSPTGRTGELFF. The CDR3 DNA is TGTGCCAGCAGCCCGACAGGGAGGACCGGGGAGCTGTTTTTT.